Below, 27 T cell receptor beta chains from the same sample are listed, as sequenced in a study of T cell responses to AZD1222 COVID-19 vaccine listed by TCRdb under 2021. The library was built by means of the immunoSEQ multiplex PCR assay. Drawn from immuneACCESS, this table holds only the in-frame rearrangements with V and J called that TCRdb kept. Clones are partly lost; checked studies trace under half to an unresolved V gene and leave the rest unexplained. This sample lists about 140,000 clones; about 91% were detected once. Roughly 3.8% of the sample rests with the top ten. According to the study, the label for this sample's time point signals: baseline before first vaccination. Sequences were derived from peripheral blood, sampled on day 0 of AZD1222 vaccination. All receptors come from an adult in good health.

The chain has TRBV6-5 and TRBJ1-2, with unresolved D. Germline CDR1 and CDR2: MNHEY and SVGAGI. Between the trimmed V and J ends, which lost 1 base and 2 bases, there was a span of 8 bases. This CDR3 is 14 amino acids long. CDR3 DNA: TGTGCCAGCAGTTACTTCGGGGAAAACTATGGCTACACCTTC. Translating gives CASSYFGENYGYTF.

This sequence joins TRBV21-1 and TRBJ1-2; the D call in the table, TRBD1, was not verified against the DNA. TRBV21-1 is a pseudogene. The CDR3 runs to 14 residues. Here the CDR3 reads CASSKKQVNYGYTF. The CDR3, as DNA: TGTGCCAGCAGCAAAAAACAGGTTAACTATGGCTACACCTTC.

V is TRBV15 and J is TRBJ2-7; 10 bases align to TRBD2. With V trimmed by 6 bases and J by 2 bases, 7 bases remained unmatched. Germline lookup yields CDR1 LNHNV and CDR2 YYDKDF (reference sequence). This CDR3 is built from 15 residues. In nucleotides, the CDR3 is TGTGCCACCAGTTTGGAGCGGGGGGGAGCCTACGAGCAGTACTTC. Residues: CATSLERGGAYEQYF.

The rearrangement uses TRBV19 and TRBJ2-1; 8 bases match TRBD2. Germline assignment: CDR1 LNHDA and CDR2 SQIVND (reference sequence). V gave up 9 bases and J gave up 7 bases; unmatched junction bases: 17. This CDR3 is built from 16 residues. In nucleotides, the CDR3 is TGTGCCAGCTTACAAGGAGCGGGAGAAAAAGGTAATGAGCAGTTCTTC. It encodes CASLQGAGEKGNEQFF.

This clone was detected once. The V and J genes are TRBV28 and TRBJ1-2, with TRBD1 matching over 7 bases. From germline, CDR1 is MDHEN and CDR2 SYDVKM. V lost 6 bases and J lost 4; bases outside the gene matches: 5. The CDR3 is 13 amino acids. Here the CDR3 reads CASSPGQTYGYTF. The CDR3 region has the DNA TGTGCCAGCAGCCCGGGACAGACCTATGGCTACACCTTC.

This chain joins TRBV3-1 (or the pseudogene TRBV3-2) and TRBJ1-2; possibly TRBD1 for D (5 bases). V lost 2 bases, J lost 4 bases, and 20 bases lay in between. Germline V gene lookup returns CDR1 LGHDT and CDR2 YNNKEL (reference sequence). This CDR3 is 17 amino acids long. This chain's CDR3 is CASSQPKHGTPTYGYTF. CDR3 DNA sequence: TGTGCCAGCAGCCAACCCAAGCACGGGACGCCCACCTATGGCTACACCTTC.

The genes are TRBV29-1 and TRBJ2-7; possibly TRBD2 for D (5 bases). Trimming left V 4 bases short and J 2 bases short, with 9 bases between. This CDR3 has 12 residues. Germline V gene data show CDR1 as SQVTM and CDR2 as ANQGSEA. The CDR3 DNA reads as TGCAGCGTTGGGAGCGGACCCTACGAGCAGTACTTC. Its protein product is CSVGSGPYEQYF.

This chain joins TRBV3-1 (or the pseudogene TRBV3-2) and TRBJ1-5; D uncertain. Trimming pared 4 bases from V and 3 bases from J, leaving 13 bases between. Looked up from germline, CDR1 is LGHDT and CDR2 is YNNKEL (reference sequence). The CDR3 runs to 15 residues. The CDR3 DNA reads TGTGCCAGCAGCCCCGAGGGAGGGCTCAATCAGCCCCAGCATTTT. Residues: CASSPEGGLNQPQHF.

V is TRBV12-3 or TRBV12-4 and J is TRBJ2-1, with D possibly matching TRBD1 (6 bases). V was pared by 5 bases and J by 16 bases, with 15 bases between. The CDR3 has 11 residues. CDR3 in amino acids: CASSGGLPGFF. The CDR3 region has the DNA TGTGCCAGCAGTGGGGGCCTCCCGGGATTCTTC.

CDR3 residues: CASSAGTGQNTEAFF. The CDR3 coding sequence is TGTGCCAGCAGTGCCGGGACAGGTCAGAACACTGAAGCTTTCTTT. The chain joins TRBV2 to TRBJ1-1, with 8 positions matching TRBD1. The CDR3 has 15 amino acids. V was clipped by 4 bases and J by 1 base; unmatched bases: 5. In germline, CDR1 is SNHLY, CDR2 FYNNEI.

The rearrangement uses TRBV7-2 and TRBJ1-6, with a weak D call TRBD1 (5 bases). Germline V gene data show CDR1 as SGHTA and CDR2 as FQGNSA. This CDR3 comprises 15 residues. Trimming shortened V by 1 base and J by 9 bases, and 13 bases separated the two germline ends. The CDR3 region is CASSLGRAGSSPLHF. The CDR3 DNA sequence: TGTGCCAGCAGCTTAGGGCGGGCAGGGTCTTCACCCCTCCACTTT.

The chain employs TRBV6-6 and TRBJ1-3; weak D call: TRBD1 (6 bases). V was cut by 6 bases and J by 4 bases, with 13 bases left in between. This CDR3 contains 14 residues. Germline values: CDR1 MNHNY, CDR2 SVGAGI (reference sequence). The DNA for the CDR3 is TGTGCCAGCAGACCCGACAGGAACGGAAACACCATATATTTT. It specifies CASRPDRNGNTIYF.

The chain employs TRBV28 and TRBJ1-1, with D hard to call. The CDR3 totals 16 residues. CDR1 and CDR2 (germline): MDHEN, SYDVKM. V lost 6 bases, J lost 0 bases, and 17 bases lay in between. The CDR3 reads CASSRRLVEMNTEAFF. The CDR3 nucleotides are TGTGCCAGCAGCCGCCGTCTAGTCGAGATGAACACTGAAGCTTTCTTT. Full variable domain (rest looked up from reference TRBV28 and TRBJ1-1): DVKVTQSSRYLVKRTGEKVFLECVQDMDHENMFWYRQDPGLGLRLIYFSYDVKMKEKGDIPEGYSVSREKKERFSLILESASTNQTSMYLCASSRRLVEMNTEAFFGQGTRLTVV.

In its sample, this clone was seen once. The V call is TRBV4-1, the J call TRBJ1-2; D remains unclear. The ends were cut back, 1 base at V and 1 base at J, with 10 bases in the middle. The CDR3 covers 15 residues. CDR1 is MGHRA, CDR2 YSYEKL, per germline. CDR3 sequence (DNA): TGCGCCAGCAGCCAAGGTTATTCTGGTAACTATGGCTACACCTTC. Residues: CASSQGYSGNYGYTF.

The chain links TRBV27 to TRBJ1-1, with unresolved D. The CDR3 has 13 residues. CDR1 is MNHEY and CDR2 is SMNVEV in the germline V gene (reference sequence). The germline V and J ends were trimmed by 3 bases and 3 bases, with 8 bases remaining between them. CDR3: CASSFVPDTEAFF. As DNA, the CDR3 is TGTGCCAGCAGTTTCGTGCCGGACACTGAAGCTTTCTTT.

The rearrangement uses TRBV9 and TRBJ2-7; D unresolved. CDR3 size: 13 residues. V dropped 0 bases and J dropped 1 base, with 5 bases sitting between them. The V gene's germline CDR1 is SGDLS and CDR2 YYNGEE. The CDR3 DNA is TGTGCCAGCAGCGTAGGGTTTTCCTACGAGCAGTACTTC. This codes for CASSVGFSYEQYF.

The chain links TRBV2 to TRBJ2-1; a possible D gene is TRBD1 (6 bases). Germline CDR1 is SNHLY and CDR2 is FYNNEI. This CDR3 comprises 13 residues. The germline V and J ends were trimmed by 6 bases and 10 bases, with 16 bases remaining between them. The CDR3, as DNA: TGTGCCAGCAGAGTAACAGGGTACGGGGAGCAGTTCTTC. Translated: CASRVTGYGEQFF.

The chain uses TRBV6-5 and TRBJ1-1, with a tentative D call TRBD1 (5 bases). The germline V gene encodes CDR1 MNHEY and CDR2 SVGAGI. This CDR3 is built from 14 residues. The V and J ends lost 8 bases and 1 base respectively, with 14 bases between them. The CDR3 nucleotides are TGTGCCAGCGGCCGCAGGGTGGGGAACACTGAAGCTTTCTTT. As protein: CASGRRVGNTEAFF.

The genes are TRBV5-1 and TRBJ2-1; D ambiguous. V was cut by 1 base and J by 8 bases, with 13 bases left in between. CDR3 length: 14 residues. CDR1 and CDR2 (germline): SGHRS, YFSETQ. In nucleotides, the CDR3 is TGCGCCAGCAGCTTGACACCCGCAACGGATGAGCAGTTCTTC. It specifies CASSLTPATDEQFF.

The CDR3 sequence: CAITKRAGPYEQYF. The CDR3 DNA sequence: TGTGCCATCACGAAAAGAGCGGGGCCATACGAGCAGTACTTC. The V call is TRBV10-3, the J call TRBJ2-7; 7 bases align to TRBD2. V was pared by 7 bases and J by 4 bases, with 10 bases of the junction left unmatched. The germline V gene has CDR1 ENHRY and CDR2 SYGVKD. This CDR3 contains 14 residues.

This chain uses TRBV7-2 with TRBJ1-1; unclear D gene. The CDR3 consists of 13 residues. The V and J ends lost 5 bases and 5 bases respectively, with 12 bases between them. Germline CDR1 SGHTA, CDR2 FQGNSA. CDR3 DNA sequence: TGTGCCAGCAGCGCCCAAGGGAGTACTGAAGCTTTCTTT. As protein: CASSAQGSTEAFF.

The chain links TRBV5-1 to TRBJ1-4; 8 positions agree with TRBD1. V lost 3 bases and J lost 4; bases outside the gene matches: 5. Germline V gene sequence: CDR1 SGHRS, CDR2 YFSETQ. There are 15 residues in the CDR3. CDR3 sequence (DNA): TGCGCCAGCAGCTCCGGGACAGGACTTAATGAAAAACTGTTTTTT. Translated: CASSSGTGLNEKLFF.

The V call is TRBV4-1, the J call TRBJ2-1; 8 bases line up with TRBD2. This CDR3 contains 17 residues. Germline CDR1 is MGHRA and CDR2 is YSYEKL. The V segment lost 0 bases and the J segment 0 bases; nucleotides outside the gene matches: 4. This CDR3 reads CASSQDPGLDSYNEQFF. The CDR3 bases are TGCGCCAGCAGCCAAGATCCGGGACTAGACTCCTACAATGAGCAGTTCTTC.

CDR3 in DNA: TGTGCCAGCTCACCAGGGGGGCGAACTACCTACGAGCAGTACTTC. Translated: CASSPGGRTTYEQYF. The chain recombines TRBV18 with TRBJ2-7; D is tentatively TRBD1 or TRBD2 (6 bases each). The germline V and J ends were trimmed by 2 bases and 2 bases, with 13 bases remaining between them. CDR1 is KGHSH, CDR2 LQKENI, per germline. This CDR3 is 15 amino acids long.

This chain connects TRBV7-9 to TRBJ1-1, with D possibly being TRBD1 (6 bases). Looked up from germline, CDR1 is SEHNR and CDR2 is FQNEAQ (reference sequence). The CDR3 runs 13 residues. Trimming took off 2 bases at V and 5 bases at J, with 9 bases between the two ends. The chain's CDR3 is CASSLRGATEAFF. In nucleotides, the CDR3 is TGTGCCAGCAGCTTAAGGGGGGCAACTGAAGCTTTCTTT.

This chain uses TRBV5-5 with TRBJ1-5; D ambiguous. CDR1 and CDR2 (germline): SGHKS, YYEKEE (reference sequence). This CDR3 is 14 amino acids long. V lost 4 bases, J lost 11 bases, and 19 bases lay in between. In nucleotides, the CDR3 is TGTGCCAGCAGCACCCAGTCCCCGGGATCAGCCCAGCATTTT. Protein product: CASSTQSPGSAQHF.

The rearrangement links TRBV2 to TRBJ1-4; a possible D gene is TRBD1 (5 bases). The ends were cut back, 8 bases at V and 1 base at J, with 8 bases in the middle. Germline CDR1 and CDR2: SNHLY and FYNNEI. This CDR3 is built from 13 residues. The CDR3 is CASGQQTNEKLFF. CDR3 sequence (DNA): TGTGCCAGCGGACAACAAACTAATGAAAAACTGTTTTTT.